This T cell receptor (beta chain) was sequenced for a study of CD8 T cells in ankylosing spondylitis. Each TCR beta library was made by quantitative 5'-RACE that incorporated molecular barcodes. Each CDR3 protein is one row after TCRdb ran MiXCR on the 5' RACE reads. The sample lists fewer than 750,000 distinct CDR3 sequences; 19% were seen once. Study observations and caveats: Fewer than 10 highly homologous variants made up a TCR beta motif that seemed to typify ankylosing spondylitis blood. Reported data indicate significant enrichment of disease-linked clones within matched ankylosing spondylitis synovial fluid.

Per germline, CDR1 KGHSH and CDR2 LQKENI. V dropped 1 base and J dropped 4 bases, with 25 bases sitting between them. The CDR3 covers 19 residues. Note on this clonotype: Its antigen is unknown.

Sample: blood, either unsorted or a sorted T cell fraction (not recorded which). This TCR came from a male donor with ankylosing spondylitis. The rearrangement joins TRBV18 to TRBJ1-1; tentatively, D is TRBD1 (5 bases). The CDR3 nucleotides read TGTGCCAGCTCACCACGCGACAGTTTTATGGGGGGACTTGGCACTGAAGCTTTCTTT. It translates to CASSPRDSFMGGLGTEAFF.